These T cell receptor beta chains were read from a single sample in a study of blood T cell repertoires in COVID-19. Profiled with immunoSEQ multiplex PCR; TCRdb holds only in-frame clones, not every one. Of 240,000 or so clones in the sample, 75% to 90% were seen once. The sample was PBMCs or T cells enriched from blood (not recorded which). The receptors come from a woman between 40 and 50 years old with acute COVID-19. Both conserved end residues are part of each CDR3. The order of the fields is J gene, D gene, clone size, V gene, CDR3 DNA, CDR3 protein. A D gene is named only where the DNA matches it firmly. Size tells how often a clone was seen (once, few, many) or the class of an expanded clone, and some rows leave it out.

TRBJ2-1,NA,NA,TRBV2,TGTGCCAGCAGTGATGGGCAGTGGCACAATGAGCAGTTCTTC,CASSDGQWHNEQFF
TRBJ2-2,NA,NA,TRBV19,TGTGCCAGTAGTATAGGGGAGTTCACCGGGGAGCTGTTTTTT,CASSIGEFTGELFF
TRBJ2-1,TRBD1,NA,TRBV5-6,TGTGCCAGCAGCCCCGGACAGGATTACAATGAGCAGTTCTTC,CASSPGQDYNEQFF
TRBJ1-1,NA,NA,TRBV19,TGTGCCAGTAGTATAGATCGGGAAGGTGAAGCTTTCTTT,CASSIDREGEAFF
TRBJ2-1,TRBD2,NA,TRBV7-9,TGTGCCAGCAGCCCGCTAGCGGGAGTTGCCAATGAGCAGTTCTTC,CASSPLAGVANEQFF
TRBJ2-7,NA,NA,TRBV6-1,TGTGCCAGCAGTGAAGCTTGGGGGGGCACCTACGAGCAGTACTTC,CASSEAWGGTYEQYF
TRBJ2-7,TRBD2,NA,TRBV6-1,TGTGCCAGCAGTGAAAGTATAAATTGGGGTAGCGGGAGAGGGGAGCAGTACTTC,CASSESINWGSGRGEQYF
TRBJ1-1,NA,NA,TRBV6-5,TGTGCCAGCAGTCCCCCACAGGGTTATGCAGCTGAAGCTTTCTTT,CASSPPQGYAAEAFF
TRBJ1-5,TRBD1,NA,TRBV12-3/TRBV12-4,TGTGCCAGCAGTCTACAGGGGAATCAGCCCCAGCATTTT,CASSLQGNQPQHF
TRBJ2-2,NA,few,TRBV19,TGTGCCAGTAGTATTTTTAGCGGAGCGAACACCGGGGAGCTGTTTTTT,CASSIFSGANTGELFF
TRBJ2-7,TRBD2,NA,TRBV15,TGTGCCACCAGCCACTCAGCGGGAGCCAGCGAGCAGTACTTC,CATSHSAGASEQYF
TRBJ2-7,TRBD2,NA,TRBV6-2/TRBV6-3,TGTGCCAGCAGTTACGAAACTAGCGGGAGGCACTACGAGCAGTACTTC,CASSYETSGRHYEQYF
TRBJ2-4,TRBD1,NA,TRBV6-5,TGTGCCAGCAGGAAAAAGGACAGGGGAGCGGACATTCAGTACTTC,CASRKKDRGADIQYF
TRBJ1-6,TRBD1,NA,TRBV2,TGTGCCAGCAGTGTCGCCGCCAGGGGGCAAGTTGGTAATTCACCCCTCCACTTT,CASSVAARGQVGNSPLHF
TRBJ1-2,TRBD1,once,TRBV7-2,TGTGCCAGCAGCTTCAAAGGGGGACAGGCTGGTGGCTACACCTTC,CASSFKGGQAGGYTF
TRBJ1-2,NA,NA,TRBV14,TGTGCCAGCAGCCCTACGACATCAACCAGAGGCTACACCTTC,CASSPTTSTRGYTF
TRBJ2-1,TRBD2,NA,TRBV9,TGTGCCAGCAGCGAGAAGGGGCTAGCGGGTCCCTACAATGAGCAGTTCTTC,CASSEKGLAGPYNEQFF
TRBJ2-5,NA,NA,TRBV6-5,TGTGCCAGCAGTTCCCCAGGCCGGCCTGAGACCCAGTACTTC,CASSSPGRPETQYF
TRBJ2-1,NA,NA,TRBV21-1,TGTGCCAGCAGCGGAGACGGGAGGGCCCACCATGAGCAGTTCTTC,CASSGDGRAHHEQFF
TRBJ2-2,TRBD1,NA,TRBV6-5,TGTGCCAGCAGACCCGGGACAGCAAACACCGGGGAGCTGTTTTTT,CASRPGTANTGELFF
TRBJ2-7,TRBD2,once,TRBV24-1,TGTGCCACCAGTGAACGGGGGAGGGGAGATAGATACGAGCAGTACTTC,CATSERGRGDRYEQYF
TRBJ1-4,NA,few,TRBV21-1,TGTGCCAGCAGCAAAGACAGGGCGAATGAAAAACTGTTTTTT,CASSKDRANEKLFF
TRBJ2-5,TRBD1,NA,TRBV7-8,TGTGCCAGCAGCTTAGAACAGGGGGGTTGGAAGACCCAGTACTTC,CASSLEQGGWKTQYF
TRBJ2-7,NA,NA,TRBV30,TGTGCCTGGAGTCCCGACAGCTCCTACGAGCAGTACTTC,CAWSPDSSYEQYF
TRBJ1-6,NA,NA,TRBV5-1,TGCGCCAGCAGCTTGTCCGTATATTCACCCCTCCACTTT,CASSLSVYSPLHF
TRBJ2-1,TRBD2,NA,TRBV19,TGTGCCAGTAGTCCGAGAGCGGGAGGGCCAGTGTACAATGAGCAGTTCTTC,CASSPRAGGPVYNEQFF
TRBJ2-7,NA,NA,TRBV29-1,TGCAGCGTTGCCCTTTTTGGGCTCTCCTACGAGCAGTACTTC,CSVALFGLSYEQYF
TRBJ2-2,NA,NA,TRBV10-3,TGTGCCATCAGTGTGACATCCGCCGGTGGGGAGCTGTTTTTT,CAISVTSAGGELFF
TRBJ2-6,NA,NA,TRBV21-1,TGTGCCAGCAGCAAAGAAGTGGCCGGTTCAGGAAACTCTGGGGCCAACGTCCTGACTTTC,CASSKEVAGSGNSGANVLTF
TRBJ2-7,TRBD1,NA,TRBV11-2,TGTGCCAGCAGCTTAAGGACAGGGGACTCCTACGAGCAGTACTTC,CASSLRTGDSYEQYF
TRBJ2-7,TRBD1,NA,TRBV27,TGTGCCAGCAGTGACCCGGGACAGGTCTACGAGCAGTACTTC,CASSDPGQVYEQYF
TRBJ1-5,NA,NA,TRBV4-1,TGCGCCAGCAGCCAAGAAGTCAGGGGCCGGGAGCCCCAGCATTTT,CASSQEVRGREPQHF
TRBJ2-1,NA,NA,TRBV24-1,TGTGCCACCAGTGATCCGACGTTGGGAGCCTACAATGAGCAGTTCTTC,CATSDPTLGAYNEQFF